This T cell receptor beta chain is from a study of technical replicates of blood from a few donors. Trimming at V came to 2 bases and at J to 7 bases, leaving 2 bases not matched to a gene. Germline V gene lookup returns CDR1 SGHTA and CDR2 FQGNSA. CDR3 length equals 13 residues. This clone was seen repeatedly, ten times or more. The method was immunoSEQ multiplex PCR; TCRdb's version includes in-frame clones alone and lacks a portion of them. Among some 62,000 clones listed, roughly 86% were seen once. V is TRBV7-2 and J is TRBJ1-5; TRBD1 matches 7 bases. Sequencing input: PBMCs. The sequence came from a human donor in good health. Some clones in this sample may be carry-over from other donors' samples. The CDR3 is CASSLRGQQPQHF. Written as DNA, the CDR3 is TGTGCCAGCAGCTTAAGGGGGCAGCAGCCCCAGCATTTT.